The source of this T cell receptor (beta chain) is a study of T cell responses to AZD1222 COVID-19 vaccine (dated by TCRdb to the early 2020s). About the investigation overall: AZD1222 recipients given second doses at about 4 weeks or at about 12 weeks were pooled, since spike-specific TCR depth and breadth were not found to differ between the two schedules. A total of 233 trial participants underwent TCR sequencing, of whom some 210 received two doses of AZD1222 and some 25 received two doses of the MenACWY control vaccine. Trial participants were enrolled into age subgroups of 18-55, 56-69 and 70-plus years, which contained around 140, 26 and 57 TCR-sequenced participants, respectively. Broader findings and caveats from the paper: Epitopes outside the regions mutated in the B.1.351 and B.1.1.7 variants were reportedly recognized by nearly half of the unique spike-specific TCRs. Vaccine-associated CD4 TCRs spanned the whole spike protein, with dominant responses in regions 160-218 and 743-854. In the small 56-69-year group, the increase in depth fell short of significance, most likely because of low power. Because no samples from the day 14 peak response were available, repertoires could be characterized only after the peak T cell response. After two AZD1222 doses, spike-specific TCR breadth and depth were significantly higher than at day 0 and than in MenACWY recipients. Participants were mostly white British, with more females than males. The authors suggested clonal diversity may have been underestimated. Conclusions about previously exposed vaccinees were limited because only six AZD1222 recipients were SARS-CoV-2 seropositive at baseline.

The CDR3 regions of human TCRbeta chains were subjected to immunosequencing. Turning to the authors' computational methods: Repertoire TCRs were matched against a reference library of SARS-CoV-2-specific TCRs generated with the MIRA antigen-specificity platform. Breadth was defined as the fraction of unique TCRs that were SARS-CoV-2-associated. Depth was defined as the fraction of total T cells that were SARS-CoV-2-associated. Using the MIRA data, each spike-specific TCR was mapped to the spike region that the TCR reacts to and placed in a CD4 or CD8 class. Log10-transformed breadth and depth values were compared by one-way ANOVA with Sidak's multiple comparisons tests. The clones in this table, taken by TCRdb from immuneACCESS, are in-frame only. Not every clone is retained; where verified, under half of the shortfall comes from an unresolved V gene, and the cause of the rest is unknown. D and trimming were read from the DNA, whereas the V and J calls and clone size are those reported in that table. The sample includes about 28,000 clones, with more than 70% observed a single time. Approximately 6.3% of the sample belongs to the ten largest clones.

Per the publication, the time point label means: baseline before first vaccination. Samples from vaccinated people were obtained from the UK trials COV001 and COV002, which included a single-blind randomized controlled phase 2/3 trial of AZD1222 (ChAdOx1 nCoV-19) in healthy adults. For TCRbeta chain sequencing, PBMC samples from trial participants were taken at day 0 and at day 28 after the second dose. A word on this clone: Its specific antigen is unknown. No base-level quality is on record; no much larger clone is a single base apart.

The source material was peripheral blood, sampled on day 0 of AZD1222 vaccination. This receptor was obtained from an adult in good health.

The CDR3 in this case is CASSQWGRGRVEDTQYF. The nucleotides are TGTGCCAGCAGTCAATGGGGCCGCGGGAGGGTAGAAGATACGCAGTATTTT. The chain is assembled from TRBV6-6 and TRBJ2-3; TRBD2 lines up with 9 middle nucleotides. V has 5 bases trimmed and J has 5 bases trimmed; junction bases matching no gene number 14. In the germline V gene (reference sequence), CDR1 corresponds to MNHNY and CDR2 to SVGAGI. Taken from cysteine to phenylalanine, the CDR3 has 17 residues. Only the CDR3 part of the read is kept: 51 bases, read in frame from the first base.